This entry concerns a single T cell receptor beta chain. Its target is not known. This sample is part of a study of long-term antiretroviral therapy in people with HIV. Ahead of DNA extraction, samples held about 0.95-10 million cryopreserved PBMC each. Survey-level resolution applied to immunoSEQ assay v3.0. TCRdb's copy holds only in-frame clones and misses some; the assay was immunoSEQ multiplex PCR. In the table there are approximately 47,000 clones, around 80% of which are singletons. Study-wide findings and caveats: Blood draws took place between the mid-2000s and the late 2010s and possibly involved older ART regimens. Adherence to ART, viral resistance and therapy changes lacked any data.

V lost 2 bases to trimming and J lost 4 bases; unmatched junction nucleotides: 10. The CDR3 extends over 16 amino acids. The germline V gene encodes CDR1 LNHNV and CDR2 YYDKDF (reference sequence). The source was unsorted PBMCs, collected 0.8 years after starting antiretroviral therapy. The clonotype comes from a woman between 18 and 29 years old with HIV. V usage is TRBV15 and J usage is TRBJ2-7; TRBD1 matches 8 bases. Here the CDR3 DNA reads TGTGCCACCAGCAGATCACCCGGGACAGGCGGATACGAGCAGTACTTC. It yields the protein CATSRSPGTGGYEQYF.